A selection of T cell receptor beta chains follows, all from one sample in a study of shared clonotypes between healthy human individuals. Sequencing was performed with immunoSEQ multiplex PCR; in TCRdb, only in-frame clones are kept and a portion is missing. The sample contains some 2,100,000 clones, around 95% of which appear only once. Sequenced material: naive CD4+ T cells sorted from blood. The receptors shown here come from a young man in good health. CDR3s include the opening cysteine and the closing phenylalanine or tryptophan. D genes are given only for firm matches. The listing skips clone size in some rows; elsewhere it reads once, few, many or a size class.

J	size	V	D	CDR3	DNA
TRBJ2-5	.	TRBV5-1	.	CASSLILGETQYF	TGCGCCAGCAGCTTGATACTGGGGGAGACCCAGTACTTC
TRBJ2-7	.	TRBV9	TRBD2	CASSKLAGNLGEQYF	TGTGCCAGCAGCAAACTAGCGGGGAACCTCGGCGAGCAGTACTTC
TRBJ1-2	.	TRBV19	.	CASSIVVANYGYTF	TGTGCCAGTAGTATAGTGGTTGCTAACTATGGCTACACCTTC
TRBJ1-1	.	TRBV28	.	CASSLAAVNTEAFF	TGTGCCAGCAGTTTGGCGGCCGTGAACACTGAAGCTTTCTTT
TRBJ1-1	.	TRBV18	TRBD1	CASSRTGQIVVRDEAFF	TGTGCCAGCTCACGCACGGGACAGATCGTCGTGAGGGATGAAGCTTTCTTT
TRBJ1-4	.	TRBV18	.	CASSPRLGNEKLFF	TGTGCCAGCTCACCAAGGTTGGGTAATGAAAAACTGTTTTTT
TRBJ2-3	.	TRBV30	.	CAWSVGLTATDTQYF	TGTGCCTGGAGTGTGGGGCTGACGGCCACAGATACGCAGTATTTT
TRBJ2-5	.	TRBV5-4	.	CASSLGRVTQETQYF	TGTGCCAGCAGCTTGGGAAGGGTCACCCAAGAGACCCAGTACTTC
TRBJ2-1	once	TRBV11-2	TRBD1	CASSPDRGRVNEQFF	TGTGCCAGCAGCCCGGACAGGGGGCGAGTGAATGAGCAGTTCTTC
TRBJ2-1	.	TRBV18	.	CASSPTGTDYNEQFF	TGTGCCAGCTCACCTACCGGGACTGACTACAATGAGCAGTTCTTC
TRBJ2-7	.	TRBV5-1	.	CASSLGLSGLDEQYF	TGCGCCAGCAGCTTGGGTCTTAGCGGCCTGGACGAGCAGTACTTC
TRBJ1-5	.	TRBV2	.	CASSPDSLENQPQHF	TGTGCCAGCAGTCCGGACAGTCTGGAGAATCAGCCCCAGCATTTT
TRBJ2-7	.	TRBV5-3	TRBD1	CARSLRDRGRYEQYF	TGTGCCAGAAGCCTCCGGGACAGGGGGAGGTACGAGCAGTACTTC
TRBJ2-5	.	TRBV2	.	CASIPDGRETQYF	TGTGCCAGCATTCCCGACGGCAGAGAGACCCAGTACTTC
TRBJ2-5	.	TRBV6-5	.	CASSYTRIAQPYF	TGTGCCAGCAGTTACACACGGATAGCCCAGCCATACTTC
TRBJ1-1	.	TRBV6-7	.	CASSYPAWGFRAFF	TGTGCCAGCAGTTACCCGGCTTGGGGTTTCCGGGCTTTCTTT
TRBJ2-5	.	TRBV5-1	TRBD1	CASTQQGDRWETQYF	TGCGCCAGCACCCAACAGGGGGATAGATGGGAGACCCAGTACTTC
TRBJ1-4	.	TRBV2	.	CASSEGVGPGEKLFF	TGTGCCAGCAGTGAAGGCGTGGGGCCGGGAGAAAAACTGTTTTTT
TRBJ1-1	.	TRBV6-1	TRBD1	CASRDRTNTEAFF	TGTGCCAGCAGGGACAGGACTAACACTGAAGCTTTCTTT
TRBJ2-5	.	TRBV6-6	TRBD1	CASSPGQGVGETQYF	TGTGCCAGCAGTCCCGGACAGGGAGTAGGAGAGACCCAGTACTTC
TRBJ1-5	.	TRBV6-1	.	CASSAEPRQPQHF	TGTGCCAGCAGCGCAGAGCCTCGCCAGCCCCAGCATTTT
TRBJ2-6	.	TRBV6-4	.	CASSDYPISSGANVLTF	TGTGCCAGCAGTGACTACCCGATTTCCTCTGGGGCCAACGTCCTGACTTTC
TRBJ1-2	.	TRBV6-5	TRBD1	CASRQGAGINYGYTF	TGTGCCAGTCGACAGGGGGCTGGAATTAACTATGGCTACACCTTC
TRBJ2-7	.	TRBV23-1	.	CASSQSFAGDSYEQYF	TGCGCCAGCAGTCAATCTTTCGCAGGGGACTCCTACGAGCAGTACTTC
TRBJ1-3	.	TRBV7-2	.	CASSGTLAGNTIYF	TGTGCCAGCAGCGGGACCCTCGCTGGAAACACCATATATTTT
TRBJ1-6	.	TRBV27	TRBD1	CASSDRDNSPLHF	TGTGCCAGCAGTGACAGGGATAATTCACCCCTCCACTTT
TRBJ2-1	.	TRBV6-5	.	CASSYKGRKDNEQFF	TGTGCCAGCAGTTACAAGGGACGGAAGGACAATGAGCAGTTCTTC
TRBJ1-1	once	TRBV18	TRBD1	CASSPTGDRNTEAFF	TGTGCCAGCTCACCTACAGGGGACAGGAACACTGAAGCTTTCTTT
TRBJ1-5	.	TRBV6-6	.	CASSYGGNNQPQHF	TGTGCCAGCAGTTACGGGGGTAACAATCAGCCCCAGCATTTT